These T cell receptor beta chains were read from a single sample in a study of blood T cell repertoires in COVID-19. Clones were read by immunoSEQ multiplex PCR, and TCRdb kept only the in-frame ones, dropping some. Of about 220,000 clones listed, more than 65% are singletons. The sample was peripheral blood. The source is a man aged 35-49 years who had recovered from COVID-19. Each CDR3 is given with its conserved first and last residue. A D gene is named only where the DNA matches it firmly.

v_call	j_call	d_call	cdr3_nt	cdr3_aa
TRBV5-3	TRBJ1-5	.	TGTGCCAGAAGCTTGCGGGGTCCCCATCAGCCCCAGCATTTT	CARSLRGPHQPQHF
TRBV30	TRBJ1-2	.	TGTGCCTGCCTTGCAGGGCGCGATGGCTACACCTTC	CACLAGRDGYTF
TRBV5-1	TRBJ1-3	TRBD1	TGCGCCAGCAGCCCAGGGGGCTCTGGAAACACCATATATTTT	CASSPGGSGNTIYF
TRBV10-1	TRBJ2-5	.	TGCGCCAGCAGTGACGAGGGTATCGGGACCCAGTACTTC	CASSDEGIGTQYF
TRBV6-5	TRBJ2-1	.	TGTGCCAGCAGCCAGACCTCGGGAAGGAATGAGCAGTTCTTC	CASSQTSGRNEQFF
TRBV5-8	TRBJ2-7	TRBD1	TGTGCCAGCAGCTGGACACCGGGACAGAACTACGAGCAGTACTTC	CASSWTPGQNYEQYF
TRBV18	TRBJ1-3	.	TGTGCCAGCTCGAGCGTCAGGGTTCTCGGAAACACCATATATTTT	CASSSVRVLGNTIYF
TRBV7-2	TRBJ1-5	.	TGTGCCAGCAGCTTCCTAAATAGCAATCAGCCCCAGCATTTT	CASSFLNSNQPQHF
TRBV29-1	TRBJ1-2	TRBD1	TGCAGCGTTGAAGACTCGGTTAAGGGGGCGTGGGGCTACACCTTC	CSVEDSVKGAWGYTF
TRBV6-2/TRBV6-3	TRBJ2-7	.	TGTGCCAGCAGTTACATGCGGCAGTATCGCGAGCAGTACTTC	CASSYMRQYREQYF
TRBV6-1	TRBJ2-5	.	TGTGCCAGCAGTGAACTTTTGGGCAGTGCGGGGTCGACCCAGTACTTC	CASSELLGSAGSTQYF
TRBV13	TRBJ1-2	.	TGTGCCAGCAGCCCCCCTCGGGCATCTTCGTACACGGGGGGCTACACCTTC	CASSPPRASSYTGGYTF
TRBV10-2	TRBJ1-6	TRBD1	TGCGCCATCGGCTCAGGGGGCACAGGGCGGACACCCCTCCACTTT	CAIGSGGTGRTPLHF
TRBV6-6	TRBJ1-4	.	TGTGCCAGCAGTTACTCTCGGGGGGGGGAGGAAAAACTGTTTTTT	CASSYSRGGEEKLFF
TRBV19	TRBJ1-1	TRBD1	TGTGCCACTTCAGCCCTCAACTCGGACAGGTTTTGGACTGAAGCTTTCTTT	CATSALNSDRFWTEAFF